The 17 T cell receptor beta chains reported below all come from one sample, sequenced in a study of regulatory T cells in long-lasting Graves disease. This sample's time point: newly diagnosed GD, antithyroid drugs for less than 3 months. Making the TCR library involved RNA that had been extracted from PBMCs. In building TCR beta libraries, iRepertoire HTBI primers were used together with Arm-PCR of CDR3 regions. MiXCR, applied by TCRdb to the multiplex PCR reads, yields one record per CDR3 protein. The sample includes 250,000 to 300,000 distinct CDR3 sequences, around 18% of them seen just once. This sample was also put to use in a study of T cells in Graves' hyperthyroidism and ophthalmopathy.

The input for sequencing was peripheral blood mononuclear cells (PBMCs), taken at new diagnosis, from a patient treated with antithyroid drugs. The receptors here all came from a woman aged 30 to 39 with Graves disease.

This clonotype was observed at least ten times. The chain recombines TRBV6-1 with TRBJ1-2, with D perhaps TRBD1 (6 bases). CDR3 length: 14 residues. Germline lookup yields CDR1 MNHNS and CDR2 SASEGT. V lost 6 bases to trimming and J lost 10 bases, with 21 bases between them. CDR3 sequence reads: CASSPGGEGSDYTF. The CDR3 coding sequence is TGTGCCAGCAGCCCTGGGGGCGAGGGTTCGGACTACACCTTC.

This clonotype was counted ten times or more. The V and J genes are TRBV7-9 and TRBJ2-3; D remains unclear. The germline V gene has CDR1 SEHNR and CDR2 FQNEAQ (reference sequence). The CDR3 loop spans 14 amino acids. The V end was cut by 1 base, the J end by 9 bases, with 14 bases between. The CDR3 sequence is CASSLGPSKGTQYF. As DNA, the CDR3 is TGTGCCAGCAGCTTAGGGCCCAGCAAGGGCACGCAGTATTTT.

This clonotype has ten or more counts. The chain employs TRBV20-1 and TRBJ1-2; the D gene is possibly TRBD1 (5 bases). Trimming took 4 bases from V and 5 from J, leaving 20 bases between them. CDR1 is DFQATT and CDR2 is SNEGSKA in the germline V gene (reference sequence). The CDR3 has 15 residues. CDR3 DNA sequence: TGCAGTGCTAACTCCGGGACTCAACGTTCTTATGGCTACACCTTC. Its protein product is CSANSGTQRSYGYTF.

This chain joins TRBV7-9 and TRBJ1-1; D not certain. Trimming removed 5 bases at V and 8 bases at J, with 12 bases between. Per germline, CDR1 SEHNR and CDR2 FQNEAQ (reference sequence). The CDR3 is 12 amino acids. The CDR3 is CASSAPAREAFF. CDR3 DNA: TGTGCCAGCAGCGCGCCGGCCCGGGAAGCTTTCTTT. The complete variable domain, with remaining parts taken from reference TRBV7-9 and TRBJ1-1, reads DTGVSQNPRHKITKRGQNVTFRCDPISEHNRLYWYRQTLGQGPEFLTYFQNEAQLEKSRLLSDRFSAERPKGSFSTLEIQRTEQGDSAMYLCASSAPAREAFFGQGTRLTVV.

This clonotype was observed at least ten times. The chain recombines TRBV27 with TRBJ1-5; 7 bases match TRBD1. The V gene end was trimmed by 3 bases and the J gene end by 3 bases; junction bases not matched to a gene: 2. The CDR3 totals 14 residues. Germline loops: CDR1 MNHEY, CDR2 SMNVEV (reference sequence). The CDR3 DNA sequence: TGTGCCAGCAGTTTGAGGGGGCACAATCAGCCCCAGCATTTT. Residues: CASSLRGHNQPQHF.

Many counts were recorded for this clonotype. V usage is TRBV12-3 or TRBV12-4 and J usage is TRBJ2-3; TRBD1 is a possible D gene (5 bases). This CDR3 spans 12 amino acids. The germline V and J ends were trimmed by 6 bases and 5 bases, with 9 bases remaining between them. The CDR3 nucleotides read TGTGCCAGCAGCCCAGGGCTAGATACGCAGTATTTT. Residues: CASSPGLDTQYF.

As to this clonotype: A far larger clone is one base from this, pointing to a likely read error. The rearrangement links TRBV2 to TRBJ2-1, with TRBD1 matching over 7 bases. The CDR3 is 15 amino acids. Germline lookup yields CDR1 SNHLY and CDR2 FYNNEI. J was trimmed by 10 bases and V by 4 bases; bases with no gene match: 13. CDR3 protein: CASSGGQSGLYEQFF. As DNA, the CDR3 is TGTGCCAGCAGTGGGGGACAGTCGGGGCTCTACGAGCAGTTCTTC.

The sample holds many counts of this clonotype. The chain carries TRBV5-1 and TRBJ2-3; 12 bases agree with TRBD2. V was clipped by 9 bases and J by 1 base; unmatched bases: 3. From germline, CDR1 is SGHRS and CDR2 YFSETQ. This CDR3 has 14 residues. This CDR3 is CATRLAGGTDTQYF. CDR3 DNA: TGCGCCACCAGACTAGCGGGGGGCACAGATACGCAGTATTTT.

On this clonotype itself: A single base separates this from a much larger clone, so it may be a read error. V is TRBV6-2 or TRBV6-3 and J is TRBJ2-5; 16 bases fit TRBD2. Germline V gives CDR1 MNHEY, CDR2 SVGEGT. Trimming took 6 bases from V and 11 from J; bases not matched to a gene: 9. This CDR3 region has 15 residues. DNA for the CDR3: TGTGCCAGCAGGAGACAGGGACTAGCGGGGGGGGGGCAGTACTTC. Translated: CASRRQGLAGGGQYF.

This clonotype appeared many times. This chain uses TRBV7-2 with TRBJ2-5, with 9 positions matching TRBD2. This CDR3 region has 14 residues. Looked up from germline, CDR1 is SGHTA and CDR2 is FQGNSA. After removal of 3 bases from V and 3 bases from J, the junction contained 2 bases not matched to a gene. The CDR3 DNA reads TGTGCCAGCAGCTTGACTAGCGGAAAAGAGACCCAGTACTTC. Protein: CASSLTSGKETQYF. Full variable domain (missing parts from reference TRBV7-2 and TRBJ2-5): GAGVSQSPSNKVTEKGKDVELRCDPISGHTALYWYRQSLGQGLEFLIYFQGNSAPDKSGLPSDRFSAERTGGSVSTLTIQRTQQEDSAVYLCASSLTSGKETQYFGPGTRLLVL.

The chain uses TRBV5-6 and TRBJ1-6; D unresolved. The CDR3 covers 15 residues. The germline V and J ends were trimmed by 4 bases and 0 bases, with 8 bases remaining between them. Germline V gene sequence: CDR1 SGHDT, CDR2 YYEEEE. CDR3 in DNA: TGTGCCAGCAGCGGAGAGGGCTCCTATAATTCACCCCTCCACTTT. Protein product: CASSGEGSYNSPLHF. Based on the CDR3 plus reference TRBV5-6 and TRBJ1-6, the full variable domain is DAGVTQSPTHLIKTRGQQVTLRCSPKSGHDTVSWYQQALGQGPQFIFQYYEEEERQRGNFPDRFSGHQFPNYSSELNVNALLLGDSALYLCASSGEGSYNSPLHFGNGTRLTVT.

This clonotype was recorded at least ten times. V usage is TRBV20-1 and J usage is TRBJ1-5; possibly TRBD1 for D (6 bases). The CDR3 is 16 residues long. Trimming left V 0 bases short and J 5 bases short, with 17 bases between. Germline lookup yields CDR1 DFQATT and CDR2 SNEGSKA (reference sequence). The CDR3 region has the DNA TGCAGTGCTAGAGATTCGGCCAGGGGAACGGATCAGCCCCAGCATTTT. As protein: CSARDSARGTDQPQHF.

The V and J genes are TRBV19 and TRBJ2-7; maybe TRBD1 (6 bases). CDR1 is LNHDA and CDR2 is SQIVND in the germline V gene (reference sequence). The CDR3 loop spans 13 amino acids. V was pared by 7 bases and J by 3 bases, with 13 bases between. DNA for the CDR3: TGTGCCAGTATGGAGACAGGAGTCTACGAGCAGTACTTC. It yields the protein CASMETGVYEQYF.

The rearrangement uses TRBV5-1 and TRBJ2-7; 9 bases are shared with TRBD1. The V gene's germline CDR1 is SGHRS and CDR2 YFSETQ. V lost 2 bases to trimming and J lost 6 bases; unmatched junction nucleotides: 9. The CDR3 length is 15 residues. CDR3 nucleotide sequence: TGCGCCAGCAGCTTTACTCCGGGACAGGGTAGCGAGCAGTACTTC. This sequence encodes CASSFTPGQGSEQYF.

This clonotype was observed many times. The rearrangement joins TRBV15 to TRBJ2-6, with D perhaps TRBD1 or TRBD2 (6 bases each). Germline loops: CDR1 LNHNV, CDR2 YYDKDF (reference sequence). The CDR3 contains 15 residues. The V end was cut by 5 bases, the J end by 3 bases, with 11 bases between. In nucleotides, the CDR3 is TGTGCCACCAGCTGGAGGGGGAGTGGGGCCAACGTCCTGACTTTC. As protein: CATSWRGSGANVLTF.

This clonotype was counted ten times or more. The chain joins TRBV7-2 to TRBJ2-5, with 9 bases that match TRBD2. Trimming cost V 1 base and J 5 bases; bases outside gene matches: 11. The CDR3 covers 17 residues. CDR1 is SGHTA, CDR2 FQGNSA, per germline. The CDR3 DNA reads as TGTGCCAGCAGCTTAGAACTAGCGGGCCTAAGGGGGGAGACCCAGTACTTC. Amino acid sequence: CASSLELAGLRGETQYF.

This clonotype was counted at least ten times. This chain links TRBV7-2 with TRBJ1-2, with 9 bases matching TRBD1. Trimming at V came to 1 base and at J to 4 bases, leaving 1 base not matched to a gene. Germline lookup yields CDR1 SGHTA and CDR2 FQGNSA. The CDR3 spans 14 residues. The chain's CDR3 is CASSLGQGVYGYTF. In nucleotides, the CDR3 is TGTGCCAGCAGCTTAGGACAGGGGGTCTATGGCTACACCTTC.